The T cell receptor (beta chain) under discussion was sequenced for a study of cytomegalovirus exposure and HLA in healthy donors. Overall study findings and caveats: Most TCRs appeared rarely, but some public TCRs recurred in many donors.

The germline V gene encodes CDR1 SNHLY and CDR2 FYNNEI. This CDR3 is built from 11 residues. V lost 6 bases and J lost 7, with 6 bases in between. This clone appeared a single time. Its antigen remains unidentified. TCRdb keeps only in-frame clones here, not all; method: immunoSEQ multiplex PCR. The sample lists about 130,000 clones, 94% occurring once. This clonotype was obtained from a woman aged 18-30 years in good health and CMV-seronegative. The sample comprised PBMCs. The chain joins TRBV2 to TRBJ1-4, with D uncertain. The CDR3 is CASRSFEKLFF. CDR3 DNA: TGTGCCAGCAGGAGTTTTGAAAAACTGTTTTTT.